The entry that follows covers one TCR beta chain sequence. Its antigen is still unknown. The data belong to a study of shared clonotypes between healthy human individuals. Study summary: A couple of women and three men aged 18 to 49 served as donors.

The study, taken as a whole, reports: Sampling covered blood only; tissue repertoires likely differ.

This CDR3 comprises 13 residues. The germline CDR1 and CDR2 sequences are MDHEN and SYDVKM. V gave up 10 bases and J gave up 3 bases; unmatched junction bases: 7. There were only Caucasian adults among the donors, and all lived in Nashville, Tennessee. As originally analysed: Filtering differed, since immunoSEQ gave only junction sequences and no quality scores. Repertoires were generated with immunoSEQ multiplex PCR, while TCRdb's copy carries only in-frame clones and drops some. Clone size and the V and J calls come from that table; the DNA yielded D and trimming. The sample lists approximately 440,000 clones; approximately 71% were seen once.

This receptor was identified in a woman in her forties in good health. Some clones in this sample may be carry-over from other donors' samples. The V and J genes are TRBV28 and TRBJ2-7; 9 bases are a match to TRBD1. The sequencing sample was made of PBMCs. The DNA of the CDR3 is TGTGCCACCGCCGGGACAGGGATCTACGAGCAGTACTTC. This translates into CATAGTGIYEQYF.